Each of the 20 T cell receptor beta chains below was sequenced from the same sample in a study of vaccination effects on CD4 cells after COVID-19. The table came from immunoSEQ multiplex PCR; TCRdb's copy has only in-frame clones and leaves some out. The repertoire holds around 63,000 clones, approximately 75% seen once, with around 3.8% in the top ten. Which antigens these TCRs recognize remains unknown. ViraFEST expansion of antigen-specific CD4+ T cells with viral peptide pools preceded sequencing. The authors isolated CD4+ T cells after approximately 9 days of culture. Neither prior SARS-CoV-2 infection nor positive nucleocapsid antibodies were present in the vaccine recipients. The material sequenced was CD4+ T cells from PBMCs cultured with HCoV-OC43 spike peptides, taken before COVID-19 vaccination. The subset: HCoV-OC43 spike overlapping peptide pool stimulation. The source of these receptors is a human donor who received a COVID-19 vaccine.

This sequence joins TRBV27 and TRBJ2-3, with TRBD2 as a possible D gene (6 bases). Trimming shortened V by 3 bases and J by 3 bases, and 10 bases separated the two germline ends. The germline gives CDR1 MNHEY, CDR2 SMNVEV (reference sequence). This CDR3 contains 14 residues. CDR3 DNA: TGTGCCAGCAGTTTGACTAGTCCTACAGATACGCAGTATTTT. It codes for CASSLTSPTDTQYF.

This chain connects TRBV19 to TRBJ2-6; D perhaps matches TRBD1 (5 bases). Trimming cost V 6 bases and J 0 bases, with 9 bases left between them. There are 15 residues in the CDR3. Germline V gives CDR1 LNHDA, CDR2 SQIVND (reference sequence). DNA of the CDR3: TGTGCCAGTAGCGGACAACACTCTGGGGCCAACGTCCTGACTTTC. It translates to CASSGQHSGANVLTF.

The rearrangement links TRBV7-2 to TRBJ1-4; D is unclear. Trimming removed 5 bases from V and 8 bases from J, with 21 bases in between. The CDR3 consists of 16 residues. From germline, CDR1 is SGHTA and CDR2 FQGNSA. CDR3 amino acids: CASSLQPGGGEEKLFF. The DNA of the CDR3 is TGTGCCAGCAGCCTGCAACCGGGAGGAGGCGAAGAAAAACTGTTTTTT.

V is TRBV7-9 and J is TRBJ1-1; D call uncertain. The CDR3 length is 15 residues. Trimming took 5 bases from V and 0 from J, leaving 13 bases between them. Per the germline V gene, CDR1 is SEHNR and CDR2 is FQNEAQ (reference sequence). The CDR3 loop reads CASSLQRRVNTEAFF. In DNA form, the CDR3 reads TGTGCCAGCAGCCTCCAACGGCGAGTGAACACTGAAGCTTTCTTT.

About this clone: Relative to the germline gene, one junction end is altered; a read error may explain this. The CDR3 sequence: CASTLLGLGSTDTQYF. CDR3 DNA sequence: TGTGCCAGCACTTTACTGGGGCTAGGTAGCACAGATACGCAGTATTTT. The V gene is TRBV28, the J gene TRBJ2-3; TRBD1 is a possible D gene (5 bases). Germline CDR1 reads MDHEN; CDR2 reads SYDVKM. This CDR3 is 16 amino acids long. Together with reference TRBV28 and TRBJ2-3, the CDR3 gives the full variable domain: DVKVTQSSRYLVKRTGEKVFLECVQDMDHENMFWYRQDPGLGLRLIYFSYDVKMKEKGDIPEGYSVSREKKERFSLILESASTNQTSMYLCASTLLGLGSTDTQYFGPGTRLTVL.

This rearrangement joins TRBV6-5 to TRBJ2-3; D not resolved. The germline V gene encodes CDR1 MNHEY and CDR2 SVGAGI. V lost 7 bases and J 2 bases, leaving 13 bases between the germline ends. The CDR3 has 14 amino acids. The CDR3 nucleotides are TGTGCCAGCACCCCCGACCTTTACACAGATACGCAGTATTTT. It codes for CASTPDLYTDTQYF.

The sample holds one count of this clone. This chain joins TRBV7-7 and TRBJ2-3; TRBD2 agrees at 7 bases. Germline-derived CDR1 and CDR2 are SSHAT and FNYEAQ (reference sequence). V dropped 2 bases and J dropped 6; count of bases not matched to a gene: 8. The CDR3 covers 15 residues. CDR3 in amino acids: CASSLSGSGVDTQYF. The CDR3 coding sequence is TGTGCCAGCAGCTTATCGGGGAGCGGGGTGGATACGCAGTATTTT.

This clone was found a few times. V is TRBV6-2 or TRBV6-3 and J is TRBJ1-1, with D tentatively TRBD1 (6 bases). CDR3 length: 14 amino acids. V was pared by 0 bases and J by 4 bases, with 9 bases between. Germline-derived CDR1 and CDR2 are MNHEY and SVGEGT. The CDR3, as DNA: TGTGCCAGCAGTTACTCTCAGGGGAGCACTGAAGCTTTCTTT. Residues: CASSYSQGSTEAFF.

This chain connects TRBV5-1 to TRBJ1-4; D possibly corresponds to TRBD1 (6 bases). This CDR3 has 14 residues. Trimming cost V 0 bases and J 8 bases, with 11 bases left between them. Germline loops: CDR1 SGHRS, CDR2 YFSETQ. DNA of the CDR3: TGCGCCAGCAGCTTGGCCGAGGGGGTGGAAAAACTGTTTTTT. Encoded protein: CASSLAEGVEKLFF.

CDR3 region: CASTLSAANEKLFF. The DNA for the CDR3 is TGCGCCAGCACCCTCTCCGCGGCTAATGAAAAACTGTTTTTT. The chain employs TRBV5-1 and TRBJ1-4, with D hard to call. The ends were cut back, 6 bases at V and 3 bases at J, with 12 bases in the middle. Germline loops: CDR1 SGHRS, CDR2 YFSETQ. CDR3 length: 14 residues.

In nucleotides, the CDR3 is TGTGCCAGCAGCGTAGGGTATCGCACAGATACGCAGTATTTT. Its protein is CASSVGYRTDTQYF. The chain recombines TRBV9 with TRBJ2-3; D unclear. The V gene's germline CDR1 is SGDLS and CDR2 YYNGEE. The CDR3 totals 14 residues. V lost 0 bases, J lost 1 base, and 6 bases lay in between.

The chain links TRBV28 to TRBJ1-6; 10 bases map to TRBD1. V dropped 3 bases and J dropped 4; count of bases not matched to a gene: 9. The CDR3 spans 18 residues. From germline, CDR1 is MDHEN and CDR2 SYDVKM. This chain's CDR3 is CASSLFGQGGGYNSPLHF. In DNA form, the CDR3 reads TGTGCCAGCAGTTTGTTTGGACAGGGGGGGGGATATAATTCACCCCTCCACTTT.

The CDR3 protein is CASSRDSSSYEQYV. The CDR3 nucleotides read TGTGCCAGCAGCCGGGACAGCTCATCCTACGAGCAGTACGTC. V and J are TRBV7-2 and TRBJ2-7, with TRBD1 matching over 7 bases. Per germline, CDR1 SGHTA and CDR2 FQGNSA. V gave up 5 bases and J gave up 1 base; unmatched junction bases: 5. The CDR3 is made up of 14 amino acids.

The rearrangement uses TRBV9 and TRBJ1-4; 8 bases fit TRBD1. CDR3 size: 16 residues. V lost 4 bases to trimming and J lost 8 bases; unmatched junction nucleotides: 13. The V gene's germline CDR1 is SGDLS and CDR2 YYNGEE. The CDR3 coding sequence is TGTGCCAGCAGCCTCACCACAGGGGGAGGTTTCGAAAAACTGTTTTTT. Amino acid sequence: CASSLTTGGGFEKLFF.

The chain joins TRBV4-2 to TRBJ2-7, with D possibly called TRBD1 or TRBD2 (5 bases each). CDR3 length equals 14 residues. The germline CDR1 and CDR2 sequences are LGHNA and YNFKEQ. The V and J ends lost 4 bases and 4 bases respectively, with 14 bases between them. The chain's CDR3 is CASSRNSEGYEQYV. The CDR3, as DNA: TGTGCCAGCAGCCGGAACAGTGAGGGGTACGAGCAGTACGTC.

This clone was seen a handful of times. Here the CDR3 DNA reads TGTGCCAGCAGTGACAACTCCAGGGTAAAAGGGCAGTACGTC. Amino acids: CASSDNSRVKGQYV. The chain uses TRBV2 and TRBJ2-7; D possibly corresponds to TRBD1 (5 bases). Germline V lookup: CDR1 SNHLY, CDR2 FYNNEI. Trimming pared 3 bases from V and 9 bases from J, leaving 18 bases between. CDR3 length: 14 residues.

The rearrangement joins TRBV4-3 to TRBJ2-1, with 9 bases matching TRBD2. V lost 0 bases and J lost 4; bases outside the gene matches: 7. The CDR3 runs 17 residues. Germline CDR1 reads LGHNA; CDR2 reads YSLEER. CDR3 DNA: TGCGCCAGCAGCCAAGATCAGGCGGGGGGGTTTTACAATGAGCAGTTCTTC. Amino acids: CASSQDQAGGFYNEQFF.

The V and J genes are TRBV10-1 and TRBJ2-5, with a weak D call TRBD1 (5 bases). CDR3 size: 15 residues. The germline V gene has CDR1 WNHNN and CDR2 SYGVQD (reference sequence). V gave up 4 bases and J gave up 2 bases, with 14 bases separating them. CDR3: CASSAAGLEQETQYF. The CDR3 bases are TGCGCCAGCAGTGCCGCAGGGTTGGAGCAAGAGACCCAGTACTTC.

J is TRBJ2-3 and V is TRBV19; TRBD2 aligns across 10 bases. The CDR3 is 17 residues long. Germline V CDR1 and CDR2: LNHDA, SQIVND (reference sequence). The V segment lost 1 base and the J segment 3 bases; nucleotides outside the gene matches: 7. CDR3 sequence: CASSIGPPAGGTDTQYF. Here the CDR3 DNA reads TGTGCCAGTAGTATAGGTCCTCCAGCGGGGGGGACAGATACGCAGTATTTT.

The chain carries TRBV12-3 or TRBV12-4 and TRBJ2-4; weak D call: TRBD1 (6 bases). The V and J ends lost 7 bases and 9 bases respectively, with 13 bases between them. The CDR3 extends over 12 amino acids. The DNA for the CDR3 is TGTGCCAGCACCCATACCAGGGGCATTCAGTACTTC. Residues: CASTHTRGIQYF.